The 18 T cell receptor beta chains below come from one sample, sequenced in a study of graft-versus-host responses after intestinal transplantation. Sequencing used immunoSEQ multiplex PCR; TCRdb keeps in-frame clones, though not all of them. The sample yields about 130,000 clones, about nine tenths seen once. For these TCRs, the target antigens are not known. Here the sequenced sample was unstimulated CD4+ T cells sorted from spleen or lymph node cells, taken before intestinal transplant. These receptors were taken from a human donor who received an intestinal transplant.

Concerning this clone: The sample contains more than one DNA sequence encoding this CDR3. CDR3 nucleotide sequence: TGTGCCAGCAGTTACAGAAACACTGAAGCTTTCTTT. It codes for CASSYRNTEAFF. The rearrangement uses TRBV6-5 and TRBJ1-1; D is unresolved. Per the germline V gene, CDR1 is MNHEY and CDR2 is SVGAGI. With 2 bases removed from V and 2 bases from J, the gap between germline ends came to 3 bases. The CDR3 has 12 residues.

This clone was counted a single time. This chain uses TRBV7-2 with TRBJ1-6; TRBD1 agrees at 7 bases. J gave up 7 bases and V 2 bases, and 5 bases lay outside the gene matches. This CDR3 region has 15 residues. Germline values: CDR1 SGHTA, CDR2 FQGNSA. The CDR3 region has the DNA TGTGCCAGCAGCTTAAAACCGACAGGGAATTCACCCCTCCACTTT. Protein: CASSLKPTGNSPLHF.

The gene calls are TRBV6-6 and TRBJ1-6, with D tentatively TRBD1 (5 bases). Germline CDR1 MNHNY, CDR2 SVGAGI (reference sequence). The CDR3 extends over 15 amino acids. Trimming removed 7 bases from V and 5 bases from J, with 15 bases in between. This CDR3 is CASTPRAANNSPLHF. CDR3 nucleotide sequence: TGTGCCAGCACCCCCAGGGCAGCCAATAATTCACCCCTCCACTTT.

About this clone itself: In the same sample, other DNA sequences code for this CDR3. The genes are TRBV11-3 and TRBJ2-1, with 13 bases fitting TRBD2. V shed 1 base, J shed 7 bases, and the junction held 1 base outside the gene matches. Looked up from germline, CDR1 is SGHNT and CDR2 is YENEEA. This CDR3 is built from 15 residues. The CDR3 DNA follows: TGTGCCAGCAGCTTAGGACTAGCGGGGGGTAATGAGCAGTTCTTC. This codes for CASSLGLAGGNEQFF.

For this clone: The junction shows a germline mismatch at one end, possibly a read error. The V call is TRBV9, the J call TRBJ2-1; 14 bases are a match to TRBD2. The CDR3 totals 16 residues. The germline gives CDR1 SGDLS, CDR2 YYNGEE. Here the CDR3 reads CASSPRLAGGPTEQLF. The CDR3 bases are TGTGCCAGCAGCCCACGACTAGCGGGAGGGCCCACCGAGCAGCTCTTC.

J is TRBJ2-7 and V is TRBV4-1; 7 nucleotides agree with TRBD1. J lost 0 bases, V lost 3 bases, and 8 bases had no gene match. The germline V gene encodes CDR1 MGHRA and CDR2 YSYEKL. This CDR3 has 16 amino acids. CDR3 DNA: TGCGCCAGCAGCCAGGGTTTCACAGGGGACTCCTACGAGCAGTACTTC. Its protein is CASSQGFTGDSYEQYF.

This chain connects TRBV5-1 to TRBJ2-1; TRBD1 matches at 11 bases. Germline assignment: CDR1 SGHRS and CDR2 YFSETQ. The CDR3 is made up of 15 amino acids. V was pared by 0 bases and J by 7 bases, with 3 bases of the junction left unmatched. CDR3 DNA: TGCGCCAGCAGCTTGGTCCGGGACAGGGGGAATGAGCAGTTCTTC. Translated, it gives CASSLVRDRGNEQFF.

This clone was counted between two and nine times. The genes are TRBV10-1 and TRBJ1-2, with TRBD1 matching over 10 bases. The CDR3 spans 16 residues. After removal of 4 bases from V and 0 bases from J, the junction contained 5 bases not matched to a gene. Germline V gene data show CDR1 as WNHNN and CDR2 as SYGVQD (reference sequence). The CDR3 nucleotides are TGCGCCAGCAGTGCCGGACAGGGGGGAGCTAACTATGGCTACACCTTC. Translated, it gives CASSAGQGGANYGYTF.

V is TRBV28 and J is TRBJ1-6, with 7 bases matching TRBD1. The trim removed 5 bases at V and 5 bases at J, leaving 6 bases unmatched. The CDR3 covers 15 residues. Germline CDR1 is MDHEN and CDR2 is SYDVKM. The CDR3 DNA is TGTGCCAGCAGTACTCGACAGGGCAATAATTCACCCCTCCACTTT. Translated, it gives CASSTRQGNNSPLHF.

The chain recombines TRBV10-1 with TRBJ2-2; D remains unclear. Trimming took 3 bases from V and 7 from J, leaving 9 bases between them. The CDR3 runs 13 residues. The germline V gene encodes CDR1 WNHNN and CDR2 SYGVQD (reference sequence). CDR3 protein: CASSDLRNGELFF. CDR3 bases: TGCGCCAGCAGTGACCTTCGAAACGGGGAGCTGTTTTTT.

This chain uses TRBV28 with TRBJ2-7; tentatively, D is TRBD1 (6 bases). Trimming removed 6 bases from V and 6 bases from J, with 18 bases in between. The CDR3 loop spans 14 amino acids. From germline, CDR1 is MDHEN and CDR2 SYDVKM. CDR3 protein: CASRQPDLRGEQYF. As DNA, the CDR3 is TGTGCCAGCAGGCAACCAGATCTCAGGGGCGAGCAGTACTTC. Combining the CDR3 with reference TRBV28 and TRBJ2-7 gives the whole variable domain DVKVTQSSRYLVKRTGEKVFLECVQDMDHENMFWYRQDPGLGLRLIYFSYDVKMKEKGDIPEGYSVSREKKERFSLILESASTNQTSMYLCASRQPDLRGEQYFGPGTRLTVT.

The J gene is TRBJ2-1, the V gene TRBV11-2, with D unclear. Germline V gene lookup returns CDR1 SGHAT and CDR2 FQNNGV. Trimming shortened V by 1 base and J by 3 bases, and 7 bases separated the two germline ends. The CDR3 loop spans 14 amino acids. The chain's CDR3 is CASSLGNLYNEQFF. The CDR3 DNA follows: TGTGCCAGCAGCTTAGGCAACCTCTACAATGAGCAGTTCTTC.

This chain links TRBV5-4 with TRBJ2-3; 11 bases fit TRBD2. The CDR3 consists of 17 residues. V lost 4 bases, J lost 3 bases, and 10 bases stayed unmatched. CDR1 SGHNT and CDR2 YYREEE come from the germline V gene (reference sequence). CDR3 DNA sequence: TGTGCCAGCAGCCTCCCTTTACTAGCGGGAGCGACAGATACGCAGTATTTT. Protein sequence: CASSLPLLAGATDTQYF.

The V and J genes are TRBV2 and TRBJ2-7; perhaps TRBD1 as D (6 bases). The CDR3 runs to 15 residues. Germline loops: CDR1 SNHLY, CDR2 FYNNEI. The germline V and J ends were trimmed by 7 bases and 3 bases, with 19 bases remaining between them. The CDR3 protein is CASTLMWDKVYEQYF. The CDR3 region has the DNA TGTGCCAGCACGTTAATGTGGGACAAGGTCTACGAGCAGTACTTC.

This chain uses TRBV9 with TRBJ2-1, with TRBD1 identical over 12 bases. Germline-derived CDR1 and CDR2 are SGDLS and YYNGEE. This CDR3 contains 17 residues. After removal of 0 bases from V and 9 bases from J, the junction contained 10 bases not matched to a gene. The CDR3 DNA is TGTGCCAGCAGCGTAGATTTCCGGGACAGGGGGCACATTGAGCAGTTCTTC. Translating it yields CASSVDFRDRGHIEQFF.

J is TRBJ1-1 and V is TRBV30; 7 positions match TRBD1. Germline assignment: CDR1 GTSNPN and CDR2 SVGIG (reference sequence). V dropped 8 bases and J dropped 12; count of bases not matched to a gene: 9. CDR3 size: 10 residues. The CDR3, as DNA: TGTGCCGCGAGGGGGCCCCGACCTTTCTTT. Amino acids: CAARGPRPFF.

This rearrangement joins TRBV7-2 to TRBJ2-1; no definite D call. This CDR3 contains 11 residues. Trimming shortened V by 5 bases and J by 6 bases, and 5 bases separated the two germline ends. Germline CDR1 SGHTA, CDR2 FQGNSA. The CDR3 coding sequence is TGTGCCAGCAGCCCTTTCAATGAGCAGTTCTTC. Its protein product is CASSPFNEQFF.

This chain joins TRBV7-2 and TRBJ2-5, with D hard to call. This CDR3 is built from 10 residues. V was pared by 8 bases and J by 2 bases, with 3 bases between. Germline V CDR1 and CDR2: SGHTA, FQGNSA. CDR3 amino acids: CASGQETQYF. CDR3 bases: TGTGCCAGCGGGCAAGAGACCCAGTACTTC.